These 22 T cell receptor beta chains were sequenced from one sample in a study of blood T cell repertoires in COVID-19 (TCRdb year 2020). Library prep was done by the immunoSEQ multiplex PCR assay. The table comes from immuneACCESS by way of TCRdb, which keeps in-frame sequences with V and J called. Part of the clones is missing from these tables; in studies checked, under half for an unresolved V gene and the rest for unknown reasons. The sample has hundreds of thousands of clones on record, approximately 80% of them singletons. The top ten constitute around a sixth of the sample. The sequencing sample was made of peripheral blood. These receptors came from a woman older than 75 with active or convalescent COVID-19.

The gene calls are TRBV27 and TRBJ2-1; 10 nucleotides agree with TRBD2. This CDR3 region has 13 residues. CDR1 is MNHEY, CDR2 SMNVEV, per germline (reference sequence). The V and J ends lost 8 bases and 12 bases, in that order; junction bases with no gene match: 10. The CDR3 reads CASRSGGAVWQFF. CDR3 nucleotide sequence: TGTGCCAGCCGAAGCGGGGGGGCCGTTTGGCAGTTCTTC.

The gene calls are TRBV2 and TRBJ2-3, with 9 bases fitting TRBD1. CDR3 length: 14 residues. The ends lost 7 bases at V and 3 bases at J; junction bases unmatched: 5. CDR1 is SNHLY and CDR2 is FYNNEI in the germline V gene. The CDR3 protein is CASTRDRATDTQYF. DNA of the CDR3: TGTGCCAGCACTCGGGACAGGGCAACAGATACGCAGTATTTT.

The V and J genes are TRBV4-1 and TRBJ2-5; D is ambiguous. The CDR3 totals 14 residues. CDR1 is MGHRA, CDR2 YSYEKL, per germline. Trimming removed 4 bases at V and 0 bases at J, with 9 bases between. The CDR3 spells CASSRGAYQETQYF. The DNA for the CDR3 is TGCGCCAGCAGCCGAGGCGCCTACCAAGAGACCCAGTACTTC.

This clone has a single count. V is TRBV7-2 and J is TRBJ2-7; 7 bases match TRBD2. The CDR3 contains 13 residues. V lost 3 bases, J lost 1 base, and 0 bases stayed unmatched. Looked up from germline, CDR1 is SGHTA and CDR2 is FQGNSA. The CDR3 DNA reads TGTGCCAGCAGCTTCGGGGGGTCCTACGAGCAGTACTTC. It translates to CASSFGGSYEQYF.

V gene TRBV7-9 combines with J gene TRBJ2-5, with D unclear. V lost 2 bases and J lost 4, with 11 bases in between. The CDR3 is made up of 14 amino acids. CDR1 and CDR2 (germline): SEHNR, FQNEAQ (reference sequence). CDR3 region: CASSLQTSIETQYF. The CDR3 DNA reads TGTGCCAGCAGCTTACAAACTTCCATAGAGACCCAGTACTTC.

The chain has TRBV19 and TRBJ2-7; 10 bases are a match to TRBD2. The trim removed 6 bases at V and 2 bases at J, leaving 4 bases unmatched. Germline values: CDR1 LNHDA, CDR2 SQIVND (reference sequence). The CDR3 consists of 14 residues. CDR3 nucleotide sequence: TGTGCCAGTAGCTCTAGCGGGGGTACCTACGAGCAGTACTTC. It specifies CASSSSGGTYEQYF. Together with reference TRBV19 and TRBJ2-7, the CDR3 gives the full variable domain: DGGITQSPKYLFRKEGQNVTLSCEQNLNHDAMYWYRQDPGQGLRLIYYSQIVNDFQKGDIAEGYSVSREKKESFPLTVTSAQKNPTAFYLCASSSSGGTYEQYFGPGTRLTVT.

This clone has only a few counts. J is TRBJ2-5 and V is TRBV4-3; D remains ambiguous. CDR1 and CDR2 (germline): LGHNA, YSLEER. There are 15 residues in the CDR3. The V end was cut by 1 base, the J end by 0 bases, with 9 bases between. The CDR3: CASSQGLGYQETQYF. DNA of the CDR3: TGCGCCAGCAGCCAAGGACTCGGCTACCAAGAGACCCAGTACTTC.

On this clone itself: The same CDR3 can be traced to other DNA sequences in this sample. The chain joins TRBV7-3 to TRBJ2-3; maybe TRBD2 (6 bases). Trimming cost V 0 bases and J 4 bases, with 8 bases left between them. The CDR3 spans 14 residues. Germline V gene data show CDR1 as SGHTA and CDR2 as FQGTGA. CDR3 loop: CASSLTGGSDTQYF. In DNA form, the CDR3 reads TGTGCCAGCAGCTTAACGGGGGGATCAGATACGCAGTATTTT.

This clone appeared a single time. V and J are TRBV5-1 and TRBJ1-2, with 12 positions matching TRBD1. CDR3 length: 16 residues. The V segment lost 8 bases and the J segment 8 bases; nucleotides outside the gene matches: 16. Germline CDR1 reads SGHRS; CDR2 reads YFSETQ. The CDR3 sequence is CASMINWGQGAGGYTF. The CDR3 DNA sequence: TGCGCCAGTATGATAAACTGGGGACAGGGGGCAGGAGGCTACACCTTC.

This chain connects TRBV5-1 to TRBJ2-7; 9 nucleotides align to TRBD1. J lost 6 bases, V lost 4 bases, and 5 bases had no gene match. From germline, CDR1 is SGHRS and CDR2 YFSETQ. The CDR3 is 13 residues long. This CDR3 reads CASSTDRGGEQYF. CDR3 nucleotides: TGCGCCAGCAGCACGGACAGGGGAGGCGAGCAGTACTTC.

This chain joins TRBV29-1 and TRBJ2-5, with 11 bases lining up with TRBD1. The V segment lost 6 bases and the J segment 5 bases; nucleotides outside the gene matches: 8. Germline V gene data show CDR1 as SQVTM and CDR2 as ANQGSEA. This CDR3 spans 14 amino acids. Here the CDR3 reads CSVVRDRGVETQYF. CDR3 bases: TGCAGCGTGGTCAGGGACAGGGGGGTGGAGACCCAGTACTTC.

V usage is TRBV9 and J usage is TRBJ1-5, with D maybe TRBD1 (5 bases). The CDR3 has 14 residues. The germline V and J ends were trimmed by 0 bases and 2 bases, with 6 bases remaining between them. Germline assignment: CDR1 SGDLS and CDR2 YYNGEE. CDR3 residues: CASSVEGGNQPQHF. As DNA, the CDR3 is TGTGCCAGCAGCGTAGAAGGGGGCAATCAGCCCCAGCATTTT. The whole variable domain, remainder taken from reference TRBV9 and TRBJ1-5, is DSGVTQTPKHLITATGQRVTLRCSPRSGDLSVYWYQQSLDQGLQFLIQYYNGEERAKGNILERFSAQQFPDLHSELNLSSLELGDSALYFCASSVEGGNQPQHFGDGTRLSIL.

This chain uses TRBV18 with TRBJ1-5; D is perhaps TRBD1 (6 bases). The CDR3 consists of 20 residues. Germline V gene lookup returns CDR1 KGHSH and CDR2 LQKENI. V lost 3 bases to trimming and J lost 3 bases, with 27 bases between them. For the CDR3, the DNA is TGTGCCAGCTCACCCCGGGGGGGGGCAACGTGGTCAAGGTTCAATCAGCCCCAGCATTTT. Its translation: CASSPRGGATWSRFNQPQHF.

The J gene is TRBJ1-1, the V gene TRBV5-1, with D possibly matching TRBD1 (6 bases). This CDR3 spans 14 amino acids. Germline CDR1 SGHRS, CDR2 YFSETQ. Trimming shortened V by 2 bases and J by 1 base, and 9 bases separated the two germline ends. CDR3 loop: CASSFDRPNTEAFF. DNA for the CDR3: TGCGCCAGCAGCTTTGACAGGCCGAACACTGAAGCTTTCTTT.

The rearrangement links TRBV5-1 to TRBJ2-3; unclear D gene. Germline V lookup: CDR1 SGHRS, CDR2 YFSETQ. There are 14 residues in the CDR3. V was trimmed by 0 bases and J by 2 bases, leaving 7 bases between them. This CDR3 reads CASSLEPNTDTQYF. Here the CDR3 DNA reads TGCGCCAGCAGCTTGGAGCCGAACACAGATACGCAGTATTTT.

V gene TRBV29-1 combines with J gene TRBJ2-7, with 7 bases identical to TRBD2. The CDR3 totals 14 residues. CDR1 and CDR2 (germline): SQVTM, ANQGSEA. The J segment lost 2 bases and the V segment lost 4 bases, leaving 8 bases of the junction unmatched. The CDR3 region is CSVVLAGRAYEQYF. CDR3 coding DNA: TGCAGCGTTGTATTGGCAGGGAGGGCCTACGAGCAGTACTTC.

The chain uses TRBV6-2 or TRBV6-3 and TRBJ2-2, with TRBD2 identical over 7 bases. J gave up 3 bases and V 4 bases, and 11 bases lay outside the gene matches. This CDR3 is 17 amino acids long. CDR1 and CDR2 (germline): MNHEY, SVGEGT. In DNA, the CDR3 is TGTGCCAGCAGTTGGGGGTCTAGCGGAACCTACACCGGGGAGCTGTTTTTT. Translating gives CASSWGSSGTYTGELFF.

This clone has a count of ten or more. CDR3 loop: CASGLAVNEQFF. The CDR3 DNA follows: TGTGCTAGTGGTTTGGCCGTGAATGAGCAGTTCTTC. This chain connects TRBV12-5 to TRBJ2-1; unclear D gene. Trimming pared 1 base from V and 7 bases from J, leaving 5 bases between. Germline V lookup: CDR1 LGHNT, CDR2 FRNRAP. The CDR3 spans 12 residues.

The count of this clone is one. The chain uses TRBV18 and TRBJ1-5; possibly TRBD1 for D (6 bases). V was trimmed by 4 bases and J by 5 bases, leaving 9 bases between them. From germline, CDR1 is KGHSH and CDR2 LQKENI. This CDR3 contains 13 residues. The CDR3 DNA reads TGTGCCAGCTCACTCCACAGGGATCAGCCCCAGCATTTT. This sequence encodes CASSLHRDQPQHF.

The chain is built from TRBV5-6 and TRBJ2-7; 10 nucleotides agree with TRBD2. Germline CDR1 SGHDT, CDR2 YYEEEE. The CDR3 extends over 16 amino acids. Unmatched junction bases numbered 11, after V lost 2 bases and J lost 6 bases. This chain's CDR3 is CASSFGLLAGAGEQYF. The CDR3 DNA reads TGTGCCAGCAGCTTTGGGCTGCTAGCGGGGGCAGGCGAGCAGTACTTC.

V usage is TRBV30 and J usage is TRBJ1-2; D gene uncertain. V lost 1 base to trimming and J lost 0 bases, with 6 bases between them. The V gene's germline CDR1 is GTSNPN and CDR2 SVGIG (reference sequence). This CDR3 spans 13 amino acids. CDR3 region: CAWSADTNYGYTF. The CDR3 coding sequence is TGTGCCTGGAGTGCCGACACTAACTATGGCTACACCTTC.

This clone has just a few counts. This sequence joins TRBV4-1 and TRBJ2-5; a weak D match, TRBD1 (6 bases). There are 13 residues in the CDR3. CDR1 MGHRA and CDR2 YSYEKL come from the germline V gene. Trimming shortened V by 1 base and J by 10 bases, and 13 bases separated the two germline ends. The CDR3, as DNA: TGCGCCAGCAGCCAAGGGGGGCAGAGGGGCCAGTACTTC. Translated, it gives CASSQGGQRGQYF.